This T cell receptor (beta chain) was sequenced in a study of CD8+ T cells in alopecia areata. Germline CDR1 SQVTM, CDR2 ANQGSEA. Trimming cost V 4 bases and J 1 base, with 7 bases left between them. CDR3 length: 12 residues. cDNA serving as the sequencing template came from extracted, reverse transcribed RNA. TCRdb keeps only in-frame clones here, not all; method: immunoSEQ multiplex PCR. The data contain 150,000 to 200,000 clones, just under 65% of them singletons. The sample's treatment: oral pan-JAK inhibitor, 5-10 mg twice daily. Collection of lesional scalp punch biopsies and peripheral blood was performed in alopecia areata patients. This clone was seen only once.

The chain is built from TRBV29-1 and TRBJ2-5, with D uncertain. The receptor was derived from a human donor with alopecia areata. The sample in question was CD4+ T cells sorted from blood, obtained around week 50, from a patient treated with tofacitinib. CDR3 sequence: CSVGRIQETQYF. CDR3 nucleotide sequence: TGCAGCGTTGGGCGGATCCAAGAGACCCAGTACTTC.